The clone carrying this TCR beta chain was seen repeatedly, ten times or more. What it recognizes is unknown. The data stem from a study of T cells after yellow fever vaccination. The overall study: Any fraction with a low cell number was prepared using SMART-Seq v4 Ultra Low Input. The study's findings and limits: It was a small share of clonotypes that appeared in both CD4 and CD8 compartments.

5'RACE template switching generated TCR cDNA, adding a universal primer site and UMIs. One entry per CDR3 protein results from TCRdb running MiXCR on the 5' RACE reads. Here the sample spans more than 250,000 distinct CDR3 sequences, roughly 6.8% being singletons. Sequencing was performed on PBMCs, taken about 41 days after the first yellow fever vaccination. The receptor's source is a young man who received the YFV17D yellow fever vaccine.

This CDR3 is CASSQDRGTGGSPLHF. The CDR3, as DNA: TGTGCCAGCAGCCAAGATCGGGGGACAGGGGGTTCACCCCTCCACTTT. The chain employs TRBV4-2 and TRBJ1-6, with 11 bases identical to TRBD1. CDR3 size: 16 residues. V lost 0 bases to trimming and J lost 9 bases; unmatched junction nucleotides: 4. Germline CDR1 LGHNA, CDR2 YNFKEQ.